The rows below give T cell receptor beta chains drawn from one sample of a study of identical twins. TCRdb analysed the 5' RACE reads with MiXCR anew, one entry per CDR3 protein. The data show fewer than 250,000 distinct CDR3 sequences, less than 10% seen once. Sequencing input: memory (CD45RO+) T cells sorted from blood. These receptors came from a woman younger than 35 in good health. The CDR3 runs from the conserved cysteine through the conserved F or W. D genes are given only for firm matches. Clone size is given for some rows only: seen once, a few or many times, or a class if the clone is expanded.

v_call: TRBV19
d_call: TRBD1
j_call: TRBJ2-7
clone_size: few
cdr3_nt: TGTGCCAGTAGTGAAGGACAGGGGAGGAAATCCTACGAGCAGTACTTC
cdr3_aa: CASSEGQGRKSYEQYF

v_call: TRBV12-3/TRBV12-4
d_call: NA
j_call: TRBJ1-1
clone_size: many
cdr3_nt: TGTGCCAGCAGTTTACGGGCAGACAACAAAGCTTTCTTT
cdr3_aa: CASSLRADNKAFF

v_call: TRBV5-1
d_call: NA
j_call: TRBJ1-1
clone_size: NA
cdr3_nt: TGCGCCAGCAGCTTGGGGTGGGGGGCCGGGAACACTGAAGCTTTCTTT
cdr3_aa: CASSLGWGAGNTEAFF

v_call: TRBV15
d_call: TRBD1
j_call: TRBJ1-2
clone_size: many
cdr3_nt: TGTGCCACCAGCAGGGACAGGGGGCGAGGTGGCTACACCTTC
cdr3_aa: CATSRDRGRGGYTF

v_call: TRBV5-1
d_call: NA
j_call: TRBJ1-1
clone_size: many
cdr3_nt: TGCGCCAGCAGCCCCCTGGAGGGACGGGCTGAAGCTTTCTTT
cdr3_aa: CASSPLEGRAEAFF

v_call: TRBV20-1
d_call: NA
j_call: TRBJ1-5
clone_size: medium-sized
cdr3_nt: TGCAGTGCTAGGGGATACAGGGATCAGCCCCAGCATTTT
cdr3_aa: CSARGYRDQPQHF

v_call: TRBV6-2/TRBV6-3
d_call: TRBD1
j_call: TRBJ1-2
clone_size: few
cdr3_nt: TGTGCCAGCAGCCCAGGAGGACAGGGGACCTATGGCTACACCTTC
cdr3_aa: CASSPGGQGTYGYTF

v_call: TRBV14
d_call: NA
j_call: TRBJ1-1
clone_size: many
cdr3_nt: TGTGCCAGCAGCCAGTGGAAGGGGGGACAAGGCGACACTGAAGCTTTCTTT
cdr3_aa: CASSQWKGGQGDTEAFF

v_call: TRBV2
d_call: NA
j_call: TRBJ2-2
clone_size: few
cdr3_nt: TGTGCCAGCAGTGAACACGGGAGCACGAACACCGGGGAGCTGTTTTTT
cdr3_aa: CASSEHGSTNTGELFF

v_call: TRBV20-1
d_call: TRBD2
j_call: TRBJ2-1
clone_size: few
cdr3_nt: TGCAGTGCTAATGGAGCGGGGGGTTACAATGAGCAGTTCTTC
cdr3_aa: CSANGAGGYNEQFF

v_call: TRBV27
d_call: NA
j_call: TRBJ2-1
clone_size: NA
cdr3_nt: TGTGCCAGCGTTTTTGGGTTTCCGGAAGGGAATGAGCAGTTCTTC
cdr3_aa: CASVFGFPEGNEQFF

v_call: TRBV7-9
d_call: TRBD2
j_call: TRBJ2-7
clone_size: NA
cdr3_nt: TGTGCCAGCAGCCAGGGACTAGCGTTCTACGAGCAGTACTTC
cdr3_aa: CASSQGLAFYEQYF

v_call: TRBV12-3/TRBV12-4
d_call: NA
j_call: TRBJ1-1
clone_size: many
cdr3_nt: TGTGCCAGCAAAGGGACCACCCAAGCTTTCTTT
cdr3_aa: CASKGTTQAFF

v_call: TRBV27
d_call: NA
j_call: TRBJ2-5
clone_size: few
cdr3_nt: TGTGCCAGCAGTTTCCGTGGGGCTCCCCCGGGGGCCCAGTACTTC
cdr3_aa: CASSFRGAPPGAQYF

v_call: TRBV27
d_call: TRBD2
j_call: TRBJ2-7
clone_size: NA
cdr3_nt: TGTGCCAGCAGTTTACAGGCGGGACTAGCGGGCGAGCAGTACTTC
cdr3_aa: CASSLQAGLAGEQYF

v_call: TRBV20-1
d_call: TRBD2
j_call: TRBJ2-3
clone_size: few
cdr3_nt: TGCAGCACTATGAGGCGGGAGGGACCCCATACGCAGTATTTT
cdr3_aa: CSTMRREGPHTQYF

v_call: TRBV7-6
d_call: NA
j_call: TRBJ1-2
clone_size: many
cdr3_nt: TGTGCCAGCAGCTTAAATGGGGTGGGCGGCTACACCTTC
cdr3_aa: CASSLNGVGGYTF

v_call: TRBV25-1
d_call: NA
j_call: TRBJ2-1
clone_size: NA
cdr3_nt: TGTGCCAGCAGTAACAGCAATGAGCAGTTCTTC
cdr3_aa: CASSNSNEQFF